This TCR beta chain was found in a study of blood T cells in healthy people across ages. Sample-barcoded 5' priming and a J-beta primer mix drove a second PCR of about 7 to 12 cycles. Using its own MiXCR run on the 5' RACE reads, TCRdb lists one record per CDR3 protein. The sample has 2 million or so distinct CDR3 sequences; roughly 50% are singletons. Findings and limits, study-wide: Long-lived donors exceeded aged donors in naive CD4+ cells and diversity.

For every donor, a draw yielded ten milliliters of peripheral blood. They isolated at least 6.5 million PBMCs from each sample. Total RNA, at least 5.5 micrograms per sample, came from PBMCs. Concerning this clonotype: Its antigen is not known.

Sequencing was performed on blood. The sequence derives from a woman in her 40s in good health.

This CDR3 reads CASSESGRRDEKLFF. The CDR3 DNA follows: TGTGCCAGCAGTGAATCGGGCCGGCGGGATGAAAAACTGTTTTTT. The chain recombines TRBV25-1 with TRBJ1-4, with D hard to call. Germline CDR1 and CDR2: MGHDK and SYGVNS. V lost 1 base to trimming and J lost 6 bases, with 12 bases between them. This CDR3 contains 15 residues.